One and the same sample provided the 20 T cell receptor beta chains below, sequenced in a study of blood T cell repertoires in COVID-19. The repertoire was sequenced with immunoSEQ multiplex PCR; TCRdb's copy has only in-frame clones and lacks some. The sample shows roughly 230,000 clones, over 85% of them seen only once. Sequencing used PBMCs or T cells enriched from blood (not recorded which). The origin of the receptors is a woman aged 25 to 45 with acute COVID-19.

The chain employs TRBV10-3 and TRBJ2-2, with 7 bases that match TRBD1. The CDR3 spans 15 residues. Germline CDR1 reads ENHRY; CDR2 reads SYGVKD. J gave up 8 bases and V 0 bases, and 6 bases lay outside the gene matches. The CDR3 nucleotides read TGTGCCATCAGTGAGTCGCCACCAGGGGGTGGGGAGCTGTTTTTT. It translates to CAISESPPGGGELFF.

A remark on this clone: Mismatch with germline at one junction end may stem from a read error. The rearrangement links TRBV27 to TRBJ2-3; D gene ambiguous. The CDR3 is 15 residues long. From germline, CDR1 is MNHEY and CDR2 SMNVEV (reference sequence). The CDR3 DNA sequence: TGTACCAGCAGTTTTGGCCGAGGTCACACAGATACGCAGTATTTT. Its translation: CTSSFGRGHTDTQYF.

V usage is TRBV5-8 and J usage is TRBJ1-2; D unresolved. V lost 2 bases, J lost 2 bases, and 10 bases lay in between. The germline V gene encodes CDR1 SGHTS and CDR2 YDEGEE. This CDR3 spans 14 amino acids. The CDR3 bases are TGTGCCAGCAGCTTTAGGAGGGTGAACTATGGCTACACCTTC. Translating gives CASSFRRVNYGYTF.

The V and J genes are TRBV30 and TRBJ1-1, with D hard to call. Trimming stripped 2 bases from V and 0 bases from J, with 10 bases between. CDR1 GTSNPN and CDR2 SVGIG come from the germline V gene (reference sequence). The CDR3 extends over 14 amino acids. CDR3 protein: CAWSTALVNTEAFF. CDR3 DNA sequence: TGTGCCTGGAGTACTGCGCTAGTGAACACTGAAGCTTTCTTT.

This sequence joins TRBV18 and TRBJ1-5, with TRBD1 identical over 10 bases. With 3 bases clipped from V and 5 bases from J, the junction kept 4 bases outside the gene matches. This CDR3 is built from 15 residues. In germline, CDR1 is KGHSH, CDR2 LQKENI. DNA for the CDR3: TGTGCCAGCTCACCGACAGGGGGCACGGATCAGCCCCAGCATTTT. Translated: CASSPTGGTDQPQHF.

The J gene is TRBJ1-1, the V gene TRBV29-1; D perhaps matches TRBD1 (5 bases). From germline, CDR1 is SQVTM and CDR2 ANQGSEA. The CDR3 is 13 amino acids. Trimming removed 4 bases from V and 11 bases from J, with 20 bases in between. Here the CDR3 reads CSVVASPLGGAFF. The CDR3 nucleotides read TGCAGCGTTGTAGCCTCCCCACTTGGGGGGGCTTTCTTT. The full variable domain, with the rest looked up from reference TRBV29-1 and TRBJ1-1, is SAVISQKPSRDICQRGTSLTIQCQVDSQVTMMFWYRQQPGQSLTLIATANQGSEATYESGFVIDKFPISRPNLTFSTLTVSNMSPEDSSIYLCSVVASPLGGAFFGQGTRLTVV.

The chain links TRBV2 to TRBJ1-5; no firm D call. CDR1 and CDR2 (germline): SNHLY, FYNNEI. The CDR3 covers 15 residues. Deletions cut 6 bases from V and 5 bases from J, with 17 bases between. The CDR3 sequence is CASRYKADYYQPQHF. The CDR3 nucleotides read TGTGCCAGCAGGTATAAGGCGGATTATTATCAGCCCCAGCATTTT.

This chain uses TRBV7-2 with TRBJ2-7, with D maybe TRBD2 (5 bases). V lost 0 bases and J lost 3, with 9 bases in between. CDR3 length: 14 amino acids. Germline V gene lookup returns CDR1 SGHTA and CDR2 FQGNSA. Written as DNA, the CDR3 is TGTGCCAGCAGCTTAGCCGACTACCGCTACGAGCAGTACTTC. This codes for CASSLADYRYEQYF. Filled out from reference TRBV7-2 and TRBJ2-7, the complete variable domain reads GAGVSQSPSNKVTEKGKDVELRCDPISGHTALYWYRQSLGQGLEFLIYFQGNSAPDKSGLPSDRFSAERTGGSVSTLTIQRTQQEDSAVYLCASSLADYRYEQYFGPGTRLTVT.

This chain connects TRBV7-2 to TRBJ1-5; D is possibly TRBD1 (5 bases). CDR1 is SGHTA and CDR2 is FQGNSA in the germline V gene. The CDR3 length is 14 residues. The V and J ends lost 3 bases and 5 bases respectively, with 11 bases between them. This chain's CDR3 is CASSFRRGDQPQHF. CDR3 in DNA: TGTGCCAGCAGCTTTAGACGGGGGGATCAGCCCCAGCATTTT.

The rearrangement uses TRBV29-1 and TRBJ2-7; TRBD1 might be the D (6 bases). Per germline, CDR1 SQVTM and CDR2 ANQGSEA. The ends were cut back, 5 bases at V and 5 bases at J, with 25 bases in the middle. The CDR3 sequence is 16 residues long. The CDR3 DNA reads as TGCAGCGTTTCTAACCCGGACATCATTGGGGGCGACGAGCAGTACTTC. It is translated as CSVSNPDIIGGDEQYF.

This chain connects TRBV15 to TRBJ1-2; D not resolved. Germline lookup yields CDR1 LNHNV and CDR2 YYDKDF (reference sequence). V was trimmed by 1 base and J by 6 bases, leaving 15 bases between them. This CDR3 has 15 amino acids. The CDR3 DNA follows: TGTGCCACCAGCAGAGCCCGAGGGAGTGCGGATGGCTACACCTTC. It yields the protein CATSRARGSADGYTF.

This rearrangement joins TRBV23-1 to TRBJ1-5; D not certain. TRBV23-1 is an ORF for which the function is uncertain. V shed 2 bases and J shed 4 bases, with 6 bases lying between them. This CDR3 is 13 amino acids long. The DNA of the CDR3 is TGCGCCAGCAGTCAAGTGAGTAATCAGCCCCAGCATTTT. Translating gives CASSQVSNQPQHF.

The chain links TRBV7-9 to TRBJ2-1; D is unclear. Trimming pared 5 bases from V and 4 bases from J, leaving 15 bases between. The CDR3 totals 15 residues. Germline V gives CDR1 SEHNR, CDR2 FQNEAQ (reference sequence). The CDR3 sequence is CASSGSDDTYNEQFF. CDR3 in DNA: TGTGCCAGCAGCGGTTCCGATGACACGTACAATGAGCAGTTCTTC.

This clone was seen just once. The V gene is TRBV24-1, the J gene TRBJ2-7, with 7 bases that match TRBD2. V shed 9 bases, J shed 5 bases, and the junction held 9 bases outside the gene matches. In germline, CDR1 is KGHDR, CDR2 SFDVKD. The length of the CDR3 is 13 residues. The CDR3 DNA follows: TGTGCCACCGCCAAGAGCGGGGACGACGAGCAGTACTTC. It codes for CATAKSGDDEQYF.

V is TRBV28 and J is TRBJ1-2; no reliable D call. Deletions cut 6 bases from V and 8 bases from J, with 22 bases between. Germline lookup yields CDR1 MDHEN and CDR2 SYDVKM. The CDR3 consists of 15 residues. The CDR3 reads CASRVVGLPGNGYTF. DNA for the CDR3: TGTGCCAGCAGGGTGGTCGGGCTACCGGGGAACGGCTACACCTTC.

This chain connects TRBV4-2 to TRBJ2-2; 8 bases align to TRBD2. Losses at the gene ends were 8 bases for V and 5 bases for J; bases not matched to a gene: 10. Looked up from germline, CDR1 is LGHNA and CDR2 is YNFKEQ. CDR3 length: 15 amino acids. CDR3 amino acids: CASRGQRGSTGELFF. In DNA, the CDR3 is TGTGCCAGCCGAGGGCAGCGGGGGAGTACCGGGGAGCTGTTTTTT.

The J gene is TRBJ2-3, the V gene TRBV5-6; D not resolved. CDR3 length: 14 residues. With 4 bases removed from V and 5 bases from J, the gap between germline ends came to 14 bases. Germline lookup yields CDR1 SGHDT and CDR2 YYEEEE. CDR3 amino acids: CASSPTTMGDTQYF. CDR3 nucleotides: TGTGCCAGCAGCCCCACAACTATGGGAGATACGCAGTATTTT.

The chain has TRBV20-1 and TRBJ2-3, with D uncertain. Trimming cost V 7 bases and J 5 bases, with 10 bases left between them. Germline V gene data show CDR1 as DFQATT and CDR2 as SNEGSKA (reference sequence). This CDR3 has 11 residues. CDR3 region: CSGRRRDTQYF. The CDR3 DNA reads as TGCAGTGGGCGACGGAGAGATACGCAGTATTTT.

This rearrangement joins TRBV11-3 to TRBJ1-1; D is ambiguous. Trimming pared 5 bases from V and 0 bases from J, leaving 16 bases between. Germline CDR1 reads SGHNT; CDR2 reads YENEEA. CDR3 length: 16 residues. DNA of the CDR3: TGTGCCAGCAGCCCTTCCTATGGGCGCATGAACACTGAAGCTTTCTTT. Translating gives CASSPSYGRMNTEAFF.

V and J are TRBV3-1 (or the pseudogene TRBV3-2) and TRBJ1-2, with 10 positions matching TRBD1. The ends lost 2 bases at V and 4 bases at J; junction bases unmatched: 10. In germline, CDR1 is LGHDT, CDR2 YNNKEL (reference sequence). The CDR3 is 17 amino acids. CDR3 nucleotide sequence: TGTGCCAGCAGCCAATCTCGGGACAGGGGTTTCGGCTATGGCTACACCTTC. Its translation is CASSQSRDRGFGYGYTF.